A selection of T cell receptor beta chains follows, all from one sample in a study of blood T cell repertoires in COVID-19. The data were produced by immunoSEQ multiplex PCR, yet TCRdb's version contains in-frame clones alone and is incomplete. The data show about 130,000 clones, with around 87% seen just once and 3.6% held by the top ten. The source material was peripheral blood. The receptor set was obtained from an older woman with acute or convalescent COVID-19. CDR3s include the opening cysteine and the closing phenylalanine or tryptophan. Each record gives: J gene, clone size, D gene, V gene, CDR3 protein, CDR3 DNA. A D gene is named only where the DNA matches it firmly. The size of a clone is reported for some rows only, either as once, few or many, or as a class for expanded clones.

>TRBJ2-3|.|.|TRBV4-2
CASSQGRNTDTQYF
TGTGCCAGCAGCCAGGGGCGTAACACAGATACGCAGTATTTT
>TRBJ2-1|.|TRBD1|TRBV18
CASSPDRGPDNEQFF
TGTGCCAGCTCACCGGACAGGGGGCCGGACAATGAGCAGTTCTTC
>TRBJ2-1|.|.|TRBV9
CASSVSTTYNEQFF
TGTGCCAGCAGCGTCTCAACAACCTACAATGAGCAGTTCTTC
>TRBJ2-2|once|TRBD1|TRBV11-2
CASRPRTGVYTGELFF
TGTGCCAGCAGGCCGCGGACAGGGGTGTACACCGGGGAGCTGTTTTTT
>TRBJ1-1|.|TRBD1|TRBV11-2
CASSSQGASTEAFF
TGTGCCAGCAGCTCACAGGGGGCGAGCACTGAAGCTTTCTTT
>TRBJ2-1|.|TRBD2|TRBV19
CASSREPPGLAGVAEQFF
TGTGCCAGTTCCCGGGAACCCCCCGGACTAGCGGGAGTCGCTGAGCAGTTCTTC
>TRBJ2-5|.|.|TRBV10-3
CAIRSMVTQYF
TGTGCCATCAGGAGTATGGTGACCCAGTACTTC
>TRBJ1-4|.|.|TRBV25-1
CASSEPEWGSNEKLFF
TGTGCCAGCAGTGAACCTGAATGGGGCTCTAATGAAAAACTGTTTTTT
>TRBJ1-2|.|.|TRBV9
CASSVGETVKGNYGYTF
TGTGCCAGCAGCGTAGGAGAGACAGTGAAGGGAAACTATGGCTACACCTTC
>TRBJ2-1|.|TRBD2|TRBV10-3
CAISKTSGPYNEQFF
TGTGCCATCAGTAAGACTAGCGGGCCCTACAATGAGCAGTTCTTC
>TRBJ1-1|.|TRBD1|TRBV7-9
CASSMTGRTEAFF
TGTGCCAGCAGCATGACAGGGCGGACTGAAGCTTTCTTT
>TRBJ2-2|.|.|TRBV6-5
CASTPLGPGELFF
TGTGCCAGCACCCCATTGGGCCCCGGGGAGCTGTTTTTT
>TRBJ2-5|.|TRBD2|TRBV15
CATSRGGVAGGQETQYF
TGTGCCACCAGCAGAGGAGGAGTAGCGGGAGGGCAAGAGACCCAGTACTTC
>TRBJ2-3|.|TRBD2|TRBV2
CASRELAGGTDTQYF
TGTGCCAGCCGAGAACTAGCGGGAGGCACAGATACGCAGTATTTT
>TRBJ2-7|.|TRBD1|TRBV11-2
CASSLGQGGSYEQYF
TGTGCCAGCAGCTTAGGACAGGGCGGCTCCTACGAGCAGTACTTC
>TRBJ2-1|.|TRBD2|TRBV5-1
CASSLAGGSSSYNEQFF
TGCGCCAGCAGCTTGGCCGGCGGGAGTAGCTCCTACAATGAGCAGTTCTTC
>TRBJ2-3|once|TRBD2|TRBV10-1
CASSDGLAGAADTQYF
TGCGCCAGCAGTGACGGTCTAGCGGGAGCGGCAGATACGCAGTATTTT
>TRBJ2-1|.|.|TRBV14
CASSQRLSRSYNEQFF
TGTGCCAGCAGCCAACGTTTGTCCCGTTCCTACAATGAGCAGTTCTTC
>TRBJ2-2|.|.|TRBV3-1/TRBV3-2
CASSQRSQRGTGELFF
TGTGCCAGCAGCCAAAGGTCCCAGCGAGGAACCGGGGAGCTGTTTTTT
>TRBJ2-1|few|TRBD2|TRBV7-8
CASSLARGLARNEQFF
TGTGCCAGCAGCTTGGCCCGAGGACTAGCGCGGAATGAGCAGTTCTTC
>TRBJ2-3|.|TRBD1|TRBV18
CASSLRQGKGITDTQYF
TGTGCCAGCTCACTCAGACAGGGGAAAGGGATAACAGATACGCAGTATTTT
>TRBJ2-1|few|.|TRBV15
CATSRDLLYNEQFF
TGTGCCACCAGCAGAGACCTCCTCTACAATGAGCAGTTCTTC
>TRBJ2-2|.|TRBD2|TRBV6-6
CASRGLAGDAGELFF
TGTGCCAGCAGGGGACTAGCGGGAGATGCCGGGGAGCTGTTTTTT
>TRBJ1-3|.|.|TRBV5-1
CASSSSLSGNTIYF
TGCGCCAGCAGTTCGAGCCTCTCTGGAAACACCATATATTTT
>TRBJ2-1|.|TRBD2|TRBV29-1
CSVEAGTSGSDDEQFF
TGCAGCGTTGAAGCCGGGACTAGCGGGAGTGATGATGAGCAGTTCTTC
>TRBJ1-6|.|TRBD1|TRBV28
CASSRPRGQSYNSPLHF
TGTGCCAGCAGCCGCCCCCGGGGACAGTCATATAATTCACCCCTCCACTTT
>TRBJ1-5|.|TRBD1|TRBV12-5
CASGSLQGGISNQPQHF
TGTGCTAGTGGTAGCCTACAGGGGGGGATCAGCAATCAGCCCCAGCATTTT
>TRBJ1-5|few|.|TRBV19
CASSIAPGETNQPQHF
TGTGCCAGTAGTATAGCCCCCGGGGAGACCAATCAGCCCCAGCATTTT
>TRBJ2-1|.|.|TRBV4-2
CASSPAGTSSYNEQFF
TGTGCCAGCAGCCCTGCGGGGACGAGCTCCTACAATGAGCAGTTCTTC
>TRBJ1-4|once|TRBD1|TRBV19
CASSIVRTGGNEKLFF
TGTGCCAGTAGTATAGTTCGGACAGGGGGTAATGAAAAACTGTTTTTT
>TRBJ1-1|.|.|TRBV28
CASTQRGTEAFF
TGTGCCAGCACCCAGAGGGGGACTGAAGCTTTCTTT
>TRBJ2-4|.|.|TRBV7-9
CASSLQLQGATKNIQYF
TGTGCCAGCAGCCTTCAGCTACAGGGAGCGACCAAAAACATTCAGTACTTC
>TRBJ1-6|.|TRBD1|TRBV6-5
CAGSQGDRSPLHF
TGTGCCGGGTCCCAGGGGGACCGTTCACCCCTCCACTTT
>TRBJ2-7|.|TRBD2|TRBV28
CASSLRSAGGSFYEQYF
TGTGCCAGCAGTTTAAGGTCGGCGGGAGGGAGCTTCTACGAGCAGTACTTC
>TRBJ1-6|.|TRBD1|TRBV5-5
CASSLVGQGNSPLHF
TGTGCCAGCAGCTTGGTGGGACAGGGGAATTCACCCCTCCACTTT
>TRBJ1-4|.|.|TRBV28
CASSPSGRNEKLFF
TGTGCCAGCAGCCCTTCGGGGAGAAATGAAAAACTGTTTTTT
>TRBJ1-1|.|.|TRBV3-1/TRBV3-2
CASSQKRNTEAFF
TGTGCCAGCAGCCAAAAGCGTAACACTGAAGCTTTCTTT
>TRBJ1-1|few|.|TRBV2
CASRRTLADTEAFF
TGTGCCAGCAGGCGGACACTGGCTGACACTGAAGCTTTCTTT
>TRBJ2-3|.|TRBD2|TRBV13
CASSLEGLALTDTQYF
TGTGCCAGCAGCTTAGAGGGACTAGCGCTCACAGATACGCAGTATTTT
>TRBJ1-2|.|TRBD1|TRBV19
CASSIDRGGGYTF
TGTGCCAGTAGCATCGACAGGGGAGGTGGCTACACCTTC
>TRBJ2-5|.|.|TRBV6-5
CASSRGIPIQETQYF
TGTGCCAGCAGCCGGGGGATACCAATTCAAGAGACCCAGTACTTC
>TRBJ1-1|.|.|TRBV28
CASSTSVFMNTEAFF
TGTGCCAGCAGTACCTCGGTATTCATGAACACTGAAGCTTTCTTT
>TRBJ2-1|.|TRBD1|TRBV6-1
CASSEVAGGSLNEQFF
TGTGCCAGCAGTGAAGTAGCAGGGGGATCTTTGAATGAGCAGTTCTTC
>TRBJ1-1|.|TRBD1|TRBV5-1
CASSSAGTGNTEAFF
TGCGCCAGCAGCTCCGCCGGGACAGGGAACACTGAAGCTTTCTTT
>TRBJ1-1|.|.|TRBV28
CATLLAPTEAFF
TGTGCCACCCTTCTGGCCCCCACTGAAGCTTTCTTT